One sample yielded the 32 T cell receptor beta chains listed below, sequenced in a study of spatial heterogeneity in lung cancer (dated by TCRdb to the late 2010s). The time point label on this specimen signifies: sample taken at primary tumor resection. For TCR sequencing, whole RNA was extracted from tumor and nontumor lung tissue, or from cryopreserved PBMC samples, and no cell sorting was done. Library prep was done by 5' RACE. The sequencer listed for this sample is NextSeq 500. Using fastp trimming at Q25 and MiXCR clonotype assembly, TCRdb reanalyzed the public sequencing data and kept in-frame beta chains. For every CDR3 protein sequence, its rows merge into one entry that carries the most common genes and DNA. The sample records 30,000 to 45,000 distinct CDR3 sequences, 4% to 6% of which are singletons. The leading ten clones occupy around 28% of the sample. Here the sequenced sample was PBMCs, taken at surgery. These TCRs come from a female donor with early-stage non-small cell lung cancer.

Concerning this clonotype: A single base separates this from a much larger clone, so it may be a read error. The chain employs TRBV5-1 and TRBJ2-3; possibly TRBD1 or TRBD2 for D (5 bases each). Germline CDR1 SGHRS, CDR2 YFSETQ. CDR3 size: 14 residues. CDR3 residues: CASSPGRGTNTQYF. The DNA of the CDR3 is TGCGCCAGCAGCCCTGGACGGGGCACAAATACGCAGTATTTT. Full variable domain (remainder filled in from reference TRBV5-1 and TRBJ2-3): KAGVTQTPRYLIKTRGQQVTLSCSPISGHRSVSWYQQTPGQGLQFLFEYFSETQRNKGNFPGRFSGRQFSNSRSEMNVSTLELGDSALYLCASSPGRGTNTQYFGPGTRLTVL.

The CDR3 is CASSLSASHTDTQYF. In nucleotides, the CDR3 is TGTGCCAGCAGCTTATCAGCCTCTCACACAGATACGCAGTATTTT. The genes are TRBV7-9 and TRBJ2-3; D remains ambiguous. Germline V CDR1 and CDR2: SEHNR, FQNEAQ (reference sequence). V lost 2 bases to trimming and J lost 2 bases, with 11 bases between them. This CDR3 has 15 residues.

This clonotype was counted many times. This sequence joins TRBV19 and TRBJ2-1; possibly TRBD2 for D (6 bases). Trimming shortened V by 1 base and J by 4 bases, and 14 bases separated the two germline ends. There are 16 residues in the CDR3. Germline V CDR1 and CDR2: LNHDA, SQIVND (reference sequence). CDR3 sequence (DNA): TGTGCCAGTAGTATAGGGTACGGGAGCAGTTACAATGAGCAGTTCTTC. As protein: CASSIGYGSSYNEQFF.

This clonotype occurred many times. J is TRBJ2-1 and V is TRBV7-2, with D possibly matching TRBD1 (5 bases). This CDR3 is 15 amino acids long. CDR1 and CDR2 from the germline V gene are SGHTA and FQGNSA. With 1 base removed from V and 6 bases from J, the gap between germline ends came to 13 bases. The CDR3 loop is CASSLEQVLGNEQFF. CDR3 nucleotides: TGTGCCAGCAGCTTAGAACAGGTTTTGGGCAATGAGCAGTTCTTC.

This clonotype occurred a few times. The chain recombines TRBV6-1 with TRBJ1-2; 8 bases match TRBD1. After removal of 6 bases from V and 5 bases from J, the junction contained 8 bases not matched to a gene. Germline values: CDR1 MNHNS, CDR2 SASEGT. The CDR3 loop spans 14 amino acids. The CDR3 DNA reads as TGTGCCAGCAGCGGTACCACAGGGGGATATGGCTACACCTTC. This sequence encodes CASSGTTGGYGYTF.

In this sample, this clonotype turned up many times. CDR3 loop: CASSLRTSAYLTGELFF. The CDR3 coding sequence is TGTGCCAGCAGTTTAAGGACTAGCGCTTATCTGACCGGGGAGCTGTTTTTT. The gene calls are TRBV28 and TRBJ2-2; 9 nucleotides line up with TRBD2. Germline CDR1 reads MDHEN; CDR2 reads SYDVKM. CDR3 length: 17 residues. V trimming: 2 bases; J trimming: 5 bases; junction bases outside the gene matches: 9.

This rearrangement joins TRBV9 to TRBJ1-5; no clear D gene. Trimming removed 0 bases from V and 3 bases from J, with 10 bases in between. There are 15 residues in the CDR3. CDR1 and CDR2 (germline): SGDLS, YYNGEE. CDR3 loop: CASSVDGYNNQPQHF. CDR3 nucleotide sequence: TGTGCCAGCAGCGTAGATGGCTATAACAATCAGCCCCAGCATTTT.

Ten or more counts support this clonotype. CDR3 DNA: TGTGCCAGCAGTTCCCCCACGGGGGACACTGAAGCTTTCTTT. It is translated as CASSSPTGDTEAFF. The chain has TRBV28 and TRBJ1-1; D is possibly TRBD1 (5 bases). Germline V lookup: CDR1 MDHEN, CDR2 SYDVKM. Between the trimmed V and J ends, which lost 4 bases and 3 bases, there was a span of 12 bases. This CDR3 is built from 14 residues.

This clonotype was recorded at least ten times. The gene calls are TRBV20-1 and TRBJ1-2; TRBD1 agrees at 10 bases. This CDR3 has 12 residues. J gave up 8 bases and V 6 bases, and 6 bases lay outside the gene matches. The germline gives CDR1 DFQATT, CDR2 SNEGSKA (reference sequence). This chain's CDR3 is CSALTGGRGYTF. The CDR3 DNA reads as TGCAGTGCGCTGACAGGGGGCCGGGGCTACACCTTC.

This clonotype was counted at least ten times. V gene TRBV20-1 combines with J gene TRBJ1-1; D uncertain. This CDR3 contains 13 residues. Germline loops: CDR1 DFQATT, CDR2 SNEGSKA (reference sequence). With 2 bases removed from V and 6 bases from J, the gap between germline ends came to 13 bases. The CDR3 coding sequence is TGCAGTGCTAGATCCGTTGGGTTAGCTGAAGCTTTCTTT. This gives the protein CSARSVGLAEAFF.

J is TRBJ1-4 and V is TRBV13, with D possibly being TRBD1 (5 bases). The germline gives CDR1 PRHDT, CDR2 FYEKMQ (reference sequence). V shed 3 bases and J shed 6 bases, with 14 bases lying between them. The CDR3 loop spans 15 amino acids. The CDR3: CASSLQTAGDEKLFF. The CDR3 nucleotides read TGTGCCAGCAGCTTGCAGACAGCGGGGGATGAAAAACTGTTTTTT.

This clonotype has at least ten counts. The gene calls are TRBV7-2 and TRBJ1-3, with 10 bases that match TRBD1. This CDR3 is built from 15 residues. CDR1 is SGHTA and CDR2 is FQGNSA in the germline V gene. The trim removed 7 bases at V and 1 base at J, leaving 4 bases unmatched. The CDR3 bases are TGTGCCAGCACCCGGGACAGGGGTTCTGGAAACACCATATATTTT. Its translation: CASTRDRGSGNTIYF.

This clonotype showed up many times. This chain uses TRBV5-1 with TRBJ1-5; D unclear. The CDR3 spans 13 residues. V was trimmed by 0 bases and J by 4 bases, leaving 5 bases between them. CDR1 and CDR2 from the germline V gene are SGHRS and YFSETQ. In nucleotides, the CDR3 is TGCGCCAGCAGCTTGGACGGGAATCAGCCCCAGCATTTT. Protein sequence: CASSLDGNQPQHF.

Remarks on this clonotype: A much bigger clone sits one base away, suggesting this may be a read error. The chain has TRBV10-3 and TRBJ2-1, with D perhaps TRBD1 (6 bases). Between the trimmed V and J ends, which lost 10 bases and 0 bases, there was a span of 13 bases. This CDR3 is 14 amino acids long. CDR1 is ENHRY and CDR2 is SYGVKD in the germline V gene. The CDR3 protein is CANTWDNSYNEQFF. The DNA for the CDR3 is TGTGCCAACACCTGGGACAACTCCTACAATGAGCAGTTCTTC.

V is TRBV15 and J is TRBJ1-2; D is unresolved. CDR1 and CDR2 (germline): LNHNV, YYDKDF (reference sequence). The CDR3 loop spans 13 amino acids. Trimming left V 0 bases short and J 10 bases short, with 12 bases between. DNA of the CDR3: TGTGCCACCAGCAGAGAATTTGCCACTTTCTACACCTTC. Protein: CATSREFATFYTF.

This clonotype was seen at least ten times. The V call is TRBV9, the J call TRBJ2-7, with 9 bases lining up with TRBD1. This CDR3 is built from 15 residues. In germline, CDR1 is SGDLS, CDR2 YYNGEE. J was trimmed by 7 bases and V by 0 bases; bases with no gene match: 8. CDR3 coding DNA: TGTGCCAGCAGCGTAGATGGGACAGGGCAATGGGAGCAGTACTTC. This sequence encodes CASSVDGTGQWEQYF. The full variable domain, rest sourced from reference TRBV9 and TRBJ2-7, is DSGVTQTPKHLITATGQRVTLRCSPRSGDLSVYWYQQSLDQGLQFLIQYYNGEERAKGNILERFSAQQFPDLHSELNLSSLELGDSALYFCASSVDGTGQWEQYFGPGTRLTVT.

This clonotype was detected only a few times. The chain has TRBV9 and TRBJ2-2; D is undetermined. V was cut by 4 bases and J by 1 base, with 5 bases left in between. The CDR3 totals 13 residues. The germline CDR1 and CDR2 sequences are SGDLS and YYNGEE. This CDR3 reads CASSSGNTGELFF. Here the CDR3 DNA reads TGTGCCAGCAGCTCAGGGAACACCGGGGAGCTGTTTTTT.

This clonotype was seen many times. V and J are TRBV6-5 and TRBJ1-6, with D unresolved. Germline V lookup: CDR1 MNHEY, CDR2 SVGAGI. Trimming stripped 2 bases from V and 4 bases from J, with 6 bases between. This CDR3 is 14 amino acids long. The CDR3 DNA reads TGTGCCAGCAGTTACACGGCGTATAATTCACCCCTCCACTTT. Protein product: CASSYTAYNSPLHF.

At least ten counts were recorded for this clonotype. The rearrangement links TRBV30 to TRBJ2-6; D is undetermined. V was pared by 0 bases and J by 5 bases, with 2 bases between. The CDR3 totals 12 residues. CDR1 GTSNPN and CDR2 SVGIG come from the germline V gene (reference sequence). The CDR3 spells CAWSVRANVLTF. CDR3 bases: TGTGCCTGGAGTGTACGGGCCAACGTCCTGACTTTC.

This clonotype has at least ten counts. The chain combines TRBV29-1 with TRBJ1-1; 7 positions agree with TRBD1. This CDR3 is 12 amino acids long. CDR1 SQVTM and CDR2 ANQGSEA come from the germline V gene. J was trimmed by 5 bases and V by 4 bases; bases with no gene match: 4. CDR3 in amino acids: CSVVRGLTEAFF. CDR3 bases: TGCAGCGTTGTAAGGGGGCTTACTGAAGCTTTCTTT.

This clonotype was observed at least ten times. This chain uses TRBV5-1 with TRBJ2-7; 7 bases map to TRBD1. The CDR3 contains 16 residues. V dropped 4 bases and J dropped 6; count of bases not matched to a gene: 16. CDR1 is SGHRS, CDR2 YFSETQ, per germline. In DNA, the CDR3 is TGCGCCAGCAGCATGCTAACCGGGACAGCAGAGGGCGAGCAGTACTTC. Protein product: CASSMLTGTAEGEQYF.

In its sample, this clonotype was seen many times. Here the CDR3 DNA reads TGTGCCAGCAGTTACTCGGACAGGGTATTCCACGAGCAGTACTTC. Protein sequence: CASSYSDRVFHEQYF. The chain has TRBV6-6 and TRBJ2-7; 8 nucleotides agree with TRBD1. The germline CDR1 and CDR2 sequences are MNHNY and SVGAGI (reference sequence). J lost 5 bases, V lost 0 bases, and 6 bases had no gene match. The CDR3 consists of 15 residues.

This clonotype has at least ten counts. The V call is TRBV29-1, the J call TRBJ2-3, with TRBD2 matching over 7 bases. Trimming at V came to 8 bases and at J to 6 bases, leaving 14 bases not matched to a gene. This CDR3 contains 14 residues. Germline-derived CDR1 and CDR2 are SQVTM and ANQGSEA. The CDR3 protein is CSLRSQRDRDTQYF. The CDR3 DNA is TGCAGCTTAAGAAGCCAGCGGGATAGGGATACGCAGTATTTT.

Many counts were recorded for this clonotype. This chain uses TRBV4-2 with TRBJ1-5; possible D gene TRBD1, 5 bases. Trimming left V 4 bases short and J 3 bases short, with 16 bases between. The CDR3 is 16 amino acids. CDR1 is LGHNA and CDR2 is YNFKEQ in the germline V gene. CDR3 amino acids: CASSRQAGLDNQPQHF. DNA for the CDR3: TGTGCCAGCAGCCGGCAGGCAGGGTTGGACAATCAGCCCCAGCATTTT.

Ten or more counts support this clonotype. This chain uses TRBV18 with TRBJ2-3; possibly TRBD1 for D (5 bases). The CDR3 loop spans 14 amino acids. The germline V gene encodes CDR1 KGHSH and CDR2 LQKENI. Trimming left V 4 bases short and J 3 bases short, with 11 bases between. The CDR3 nucleotides are TGTGCCAGCTCACGATCGACAGAGACAGATACGCAGTATTTT. Translated: CASSRSTETDTQYF.

The V and J genes are TRBV6-1 and TRBJ2-5; a weak D match, TRBD1 (6 bases). In germline, CDR1 is MNHNS, CDR2 SASEGT. With 6 bases removed from V and 4 bases from J, the gap between germline ends came to 12 bases. CDR3 size: 13 residues. The CDR3 reads CASRDTGLETQYF. The DNA of the CDR3 is TGTGCCAGCAGAGATACAGGGTTAGAGACCCAGTACTTC.

This chain uses TRBV30 with TRBJ2-1; 12 bases match TRBD2. The CDR3 covers 14 residues. The trim removed 5 bases at V and 5 bases at J, leaving 4 bases unmatched. Germline-derived CDR1 and CDR2 are GTSNPN and SVGIG (reference sequence). The CDR3 sequence is CAWSGLAGNNEQFF. The CDR3, as DNA: TGTGCCTGGTCCGGACTAGCGGGGAACAATGAGCAGTTCTTC. Filled out from reference TRBV30 and TRBJ2-1, the complete variable domain reads SQTIHQWPATLVQPVGSPLSLECTVEGTSNPNLYWYRQAAGRGLQLLFYSVGIGQISSEVPQNLSASRPQDRQFILSSKKLLLSDSGFYLCAWSGLAGNNEQFFGPGTRLTVL.

This clonotype was counted many times. This sequence joins TRBV28 and TRBJ1-2; 7 bases fit TRBD1. Germline trimming cut 6 bases from V and 4 bases from J; bases unmatched to any gene: 8. This CDR3 has 14 amino acids. Germline loops: CDR1 MDHEN, CDR2 SYDVKM. The chain's CDR3 is CASSGTVTFYGYTF. CDR3 nucleotide sequence: TGTGCCAGCAGCGGGACAGTTACTTTCTATGGCTACACCTTC.

This clonotype occurred many times. The CDR3 sequence is CSATLAGIYNEQFF. The DNA for the CDR3 is TGCAGTGCCACCCTGGCGGGGATTTACAATGAGCAGTTCTTC. The chain uses TRBV20-1 and TRBJ2-1; TRBD2 might be the D (6 bases). V was cut by 6 bases and J by 4 bases, with 16 bases left in between. This CDR3 is built from 14 residues. The germline V gene has CDR1 DFQATT and CDR2 SNEGSKA (reference sequence).

This clonotype was observed many times. The chain is built from TRBV11-3 and TRBJ2-7; 11 bases line up with TRBD2. Trimming removed 0 bases from V and 6 bases from J; junction bases left unmatched: 7. CDR3 length: 16 residues. Germline lookup yields CDR1 SGHNT and CDR2 YENEEA. The CDR3 DNA follows: TGTGCCAGCAGCTTAGATCCTAGCGGGAGGTTCGGCGAGCAGTACTTC. Amino acid sequence: CASSLDPSGRFGEQYF.

This chain links TRBV9 with TRBJ2-2; 7 bases are shared with TRBD2. Per the germline V gene, CDR1 is SGDLS and CDR2 is YYNGEE. The J segment lost 4 bases and the V segment lost 0 bases, leaving 0 bases of the junction unmatched. This CDR3 spans 14 amino acids. In nucleotides, the CDR3 is TGTGCCAGCAGCGTAGCGGGAGGCACCGGGGAGCTGTTTTTT. It yields the protein CASSVAGGTGELFF.

In its sample, this clonotype was seen many times. The chain links TRBV18 to TRBJ2-6, with 7 positions matching TRBD1. This CDR3 region has 13 residues. Germline CDR1 and CDR2: KGHSH and LQKENI. The trim removed 8 bases at V and 2 bases at J, leaving 0 bases unmatched. CDR3 nucleotide sequence: TGTGCCAGCCAGGGGGCTGGGGCCAACGTCCTGACTTTC. Residues: CASQGAGANVLTF.